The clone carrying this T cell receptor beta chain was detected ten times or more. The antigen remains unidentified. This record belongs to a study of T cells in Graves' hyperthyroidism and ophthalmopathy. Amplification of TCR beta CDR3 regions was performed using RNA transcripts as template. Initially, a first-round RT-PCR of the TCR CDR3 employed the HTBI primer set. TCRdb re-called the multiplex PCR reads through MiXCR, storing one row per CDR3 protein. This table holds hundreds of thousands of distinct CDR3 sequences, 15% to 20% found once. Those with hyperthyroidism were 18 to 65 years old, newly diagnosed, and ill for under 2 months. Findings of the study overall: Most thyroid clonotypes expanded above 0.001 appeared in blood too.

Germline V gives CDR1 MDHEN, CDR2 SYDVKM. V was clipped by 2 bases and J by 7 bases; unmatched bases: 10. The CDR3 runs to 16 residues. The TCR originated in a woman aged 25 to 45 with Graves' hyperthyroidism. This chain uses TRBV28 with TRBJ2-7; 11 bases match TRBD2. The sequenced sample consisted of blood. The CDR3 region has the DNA TGTGCCAGCAGTTTACTCCGGGCGACTAGCGGGATTGAGCAGTACTTC. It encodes CASSLLRATSGIEQYF.